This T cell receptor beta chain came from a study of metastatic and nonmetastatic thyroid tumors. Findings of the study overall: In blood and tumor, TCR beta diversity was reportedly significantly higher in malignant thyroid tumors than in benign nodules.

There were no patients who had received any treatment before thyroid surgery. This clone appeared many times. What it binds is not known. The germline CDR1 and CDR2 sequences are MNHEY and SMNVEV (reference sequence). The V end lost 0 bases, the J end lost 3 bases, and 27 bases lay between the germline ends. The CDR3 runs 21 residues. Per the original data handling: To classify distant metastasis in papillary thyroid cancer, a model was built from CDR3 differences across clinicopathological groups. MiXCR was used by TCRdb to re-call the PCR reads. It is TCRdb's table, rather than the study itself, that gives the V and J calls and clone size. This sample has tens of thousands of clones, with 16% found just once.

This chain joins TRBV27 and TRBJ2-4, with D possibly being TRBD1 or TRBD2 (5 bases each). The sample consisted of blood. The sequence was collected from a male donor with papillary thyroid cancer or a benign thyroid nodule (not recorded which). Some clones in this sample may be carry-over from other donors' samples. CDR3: CASSLSPTLATVQEVKNIQYF. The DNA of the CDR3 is TGTGCCAGCAGTTTATCGCCCACCTTGGCGACCGTACAGGAGGTCAAAAACATTCAGTACTTC.